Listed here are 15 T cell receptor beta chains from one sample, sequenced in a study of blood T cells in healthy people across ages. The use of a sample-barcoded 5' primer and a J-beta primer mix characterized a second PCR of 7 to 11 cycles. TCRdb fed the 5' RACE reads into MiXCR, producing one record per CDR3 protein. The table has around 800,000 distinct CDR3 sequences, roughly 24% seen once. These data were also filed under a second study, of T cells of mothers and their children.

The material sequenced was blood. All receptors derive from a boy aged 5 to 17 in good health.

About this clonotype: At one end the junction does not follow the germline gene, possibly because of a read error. The CDR3 here is CASSLGPNNGQFF. CDR3 DNA: TGTGCCAGCAGCTTAGGGCCTAACAATGGGCAGTTCTTC. The chain employs TRBV5-5 and TRBJ2-1; no clear D gene. Germline V lookup: CDR1 SGHKS, CDR2 YYEKEE (reference sequence). The CDR3 is 13 residues long.

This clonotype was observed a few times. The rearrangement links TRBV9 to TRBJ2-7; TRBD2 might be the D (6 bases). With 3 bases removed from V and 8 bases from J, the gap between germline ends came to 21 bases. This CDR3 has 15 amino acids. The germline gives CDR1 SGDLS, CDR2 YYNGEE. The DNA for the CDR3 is TGTGCCAGCAGCGCTAGCCGGGACTCGAGTTCACAGCAGTACTTC. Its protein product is CASSASRDSSSQQYF.

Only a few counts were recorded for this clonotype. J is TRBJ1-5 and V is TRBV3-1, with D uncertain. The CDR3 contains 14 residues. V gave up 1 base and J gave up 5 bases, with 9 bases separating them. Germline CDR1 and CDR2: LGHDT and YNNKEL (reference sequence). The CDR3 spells CASSQGGRYQPQHF. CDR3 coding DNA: TGTGCCAGCAGCCAAGGCGGTCGATATCAGCCCCAGCATTTT.

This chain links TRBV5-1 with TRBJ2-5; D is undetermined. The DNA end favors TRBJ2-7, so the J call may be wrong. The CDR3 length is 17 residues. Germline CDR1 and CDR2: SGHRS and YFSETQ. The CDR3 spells CASSSSLWTLPLYEQYF. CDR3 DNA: TGCGCCAGCAGCTCGTCCCTATGGACCTTGCCCCTCTACGAGCAGTACTTC.

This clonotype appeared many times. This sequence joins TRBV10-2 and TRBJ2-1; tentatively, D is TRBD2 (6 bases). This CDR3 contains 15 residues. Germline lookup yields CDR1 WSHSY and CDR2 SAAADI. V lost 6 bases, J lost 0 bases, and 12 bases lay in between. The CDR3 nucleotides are TGCGCCAGCAGCCCCGTGGGGGGCTCCTACAATGAGCAGTTCTTC. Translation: CASSPVGGSYNEQFF.

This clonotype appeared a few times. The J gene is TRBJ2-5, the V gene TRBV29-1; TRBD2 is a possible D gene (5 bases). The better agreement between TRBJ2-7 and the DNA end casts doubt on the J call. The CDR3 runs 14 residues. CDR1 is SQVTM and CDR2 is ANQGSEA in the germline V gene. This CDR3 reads CSVVVLGVPYEQYF. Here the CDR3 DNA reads TGCAGCGTTGTGGTCCTCGGGGTCCCGTACGAGCAGTACTTC.

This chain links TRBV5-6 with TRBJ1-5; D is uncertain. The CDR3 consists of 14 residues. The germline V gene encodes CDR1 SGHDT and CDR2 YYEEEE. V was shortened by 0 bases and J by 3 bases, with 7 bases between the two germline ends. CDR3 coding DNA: TGTGCCAGCAGCTTGGCGGGCTTCAATCAGCCCCAGCATTTT. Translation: CASSLAGFNQPQHF.

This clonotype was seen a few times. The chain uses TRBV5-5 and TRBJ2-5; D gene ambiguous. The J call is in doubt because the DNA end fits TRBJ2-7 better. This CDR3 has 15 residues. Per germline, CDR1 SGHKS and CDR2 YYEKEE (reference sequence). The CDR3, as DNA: TGTGCCAGCAGCTTGGCCGGCAGTGTAGCCTACGAGCAGTACTTC. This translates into CASSLAGSVAYEQYF.

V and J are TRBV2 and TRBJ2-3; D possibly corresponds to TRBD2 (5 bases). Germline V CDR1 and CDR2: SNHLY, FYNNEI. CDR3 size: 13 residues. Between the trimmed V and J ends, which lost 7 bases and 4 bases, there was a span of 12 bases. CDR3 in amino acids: CASKGRVADTQYF. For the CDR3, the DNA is TGTGCCAGCAAAGGGAGAGTGGCAGATACGCAGTATTTT.

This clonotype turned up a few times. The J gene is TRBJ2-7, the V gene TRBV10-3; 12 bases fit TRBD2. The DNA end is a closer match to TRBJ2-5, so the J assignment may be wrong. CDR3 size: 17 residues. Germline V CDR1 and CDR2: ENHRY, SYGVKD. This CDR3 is CAIGRLAGGPRQETQYF. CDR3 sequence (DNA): TGTGCCATTGGCAGGCTAGCGGGGGGGCCGCGGCAAGAGACCCAGTACTTC.

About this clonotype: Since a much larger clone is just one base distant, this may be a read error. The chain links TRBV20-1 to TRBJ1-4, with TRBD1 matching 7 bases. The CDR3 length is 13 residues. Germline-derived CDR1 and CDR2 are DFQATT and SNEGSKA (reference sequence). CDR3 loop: CGAKGAANEKLFF. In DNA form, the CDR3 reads TGCGGTGCTAAGGGGGCTGCGAATGAAAAACTGTTTTTT.

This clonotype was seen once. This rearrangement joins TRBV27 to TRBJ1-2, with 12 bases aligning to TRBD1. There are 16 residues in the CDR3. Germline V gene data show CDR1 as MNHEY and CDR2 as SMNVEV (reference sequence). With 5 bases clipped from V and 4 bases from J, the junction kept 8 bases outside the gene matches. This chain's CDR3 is CASSPHRGQGAYGYTF. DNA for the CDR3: TGTGCCAGCAGTCCCCATCGGGGACAGGGGGCCTATGGCTACACCTTC.

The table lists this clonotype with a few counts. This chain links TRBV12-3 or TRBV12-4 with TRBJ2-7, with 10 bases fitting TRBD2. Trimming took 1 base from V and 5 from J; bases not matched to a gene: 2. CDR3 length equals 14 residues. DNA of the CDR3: TGTGCCAGCAGTTTAGGGACTAGCGGCAACGAGCAGTACTTC. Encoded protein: CASSLGTSGNEQYF.

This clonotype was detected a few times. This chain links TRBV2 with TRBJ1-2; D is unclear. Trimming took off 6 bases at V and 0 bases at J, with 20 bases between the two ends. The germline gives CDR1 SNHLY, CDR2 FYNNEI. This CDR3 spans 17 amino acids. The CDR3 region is CASRVSPEKKANYGYTF. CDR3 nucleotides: TGTGCCAGCAGGGTCTCGCCGGAAAAGAAAGCTAACTATGGCTACACCTTC.

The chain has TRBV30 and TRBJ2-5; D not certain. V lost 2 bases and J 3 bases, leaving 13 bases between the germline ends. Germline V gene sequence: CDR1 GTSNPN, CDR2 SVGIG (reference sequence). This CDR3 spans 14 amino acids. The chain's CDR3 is CAWSLVPQKETQYF. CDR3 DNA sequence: TGTGCCTGGAGTCTTGTCCCCCAAAAAGAGACCCAGTACTTC.